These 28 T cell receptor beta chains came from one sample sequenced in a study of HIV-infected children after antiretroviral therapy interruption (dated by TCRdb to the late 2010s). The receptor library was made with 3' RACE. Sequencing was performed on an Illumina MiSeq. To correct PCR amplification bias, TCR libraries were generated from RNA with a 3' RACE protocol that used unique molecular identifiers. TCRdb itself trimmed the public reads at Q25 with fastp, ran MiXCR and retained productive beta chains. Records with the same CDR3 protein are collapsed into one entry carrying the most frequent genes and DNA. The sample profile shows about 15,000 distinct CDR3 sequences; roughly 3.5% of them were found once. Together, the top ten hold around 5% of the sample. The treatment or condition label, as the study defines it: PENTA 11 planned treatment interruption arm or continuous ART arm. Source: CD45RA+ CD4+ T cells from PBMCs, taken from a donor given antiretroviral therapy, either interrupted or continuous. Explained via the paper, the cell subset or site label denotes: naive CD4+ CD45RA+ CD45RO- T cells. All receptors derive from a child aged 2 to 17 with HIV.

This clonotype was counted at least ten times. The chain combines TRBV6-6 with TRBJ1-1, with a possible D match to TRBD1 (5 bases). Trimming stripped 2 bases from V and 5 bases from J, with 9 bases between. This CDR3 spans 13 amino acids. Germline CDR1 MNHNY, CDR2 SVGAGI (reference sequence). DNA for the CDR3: TGTGCCAGCAGTTACAGGGGACTTACTGAAGCTTTCTTT. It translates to CASSYRGLTEAFF.

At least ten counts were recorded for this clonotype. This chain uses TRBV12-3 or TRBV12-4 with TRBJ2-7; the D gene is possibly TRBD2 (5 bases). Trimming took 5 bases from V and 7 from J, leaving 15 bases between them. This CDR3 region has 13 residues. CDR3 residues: CASSPGIGREQYF. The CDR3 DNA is TGTGCCAGCAGTCCGGGTATAGGGAGAGAGCAGTACTTC.

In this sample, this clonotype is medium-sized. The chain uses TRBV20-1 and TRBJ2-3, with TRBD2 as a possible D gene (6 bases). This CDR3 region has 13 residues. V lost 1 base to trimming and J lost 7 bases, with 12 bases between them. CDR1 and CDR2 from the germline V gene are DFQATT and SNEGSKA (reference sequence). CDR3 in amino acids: CSARGAGRNTQYF. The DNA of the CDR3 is TGCAGTGCTAGAGGGGCGGGACGAAATACGCAGTATTTT.

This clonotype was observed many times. This CDR3 is CATSGEGNTEAFF. The CDR3 nucleotides are TGTGCCACCAGCGGAGAGGGGAACACTGAAGCTTTCTTT. This chain uses TRBV24-1 with TRBJ1-1; unclear D gene. V lost 7 bases, J lost 1 base, and 9 bases lay in between. Germline-derived CDR1 and CDR2 are KGHDR and SFDVKD. CDR3 size: 13 residues.

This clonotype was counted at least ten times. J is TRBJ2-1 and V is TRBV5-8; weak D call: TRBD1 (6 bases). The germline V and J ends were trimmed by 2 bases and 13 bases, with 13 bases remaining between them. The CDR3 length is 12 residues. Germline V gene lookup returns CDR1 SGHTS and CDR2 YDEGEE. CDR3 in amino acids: CASSLIGGSQFF. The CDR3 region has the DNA TGTGCCAGCAGCTTAATAGGGGGTTCTCAGTTCTTC.

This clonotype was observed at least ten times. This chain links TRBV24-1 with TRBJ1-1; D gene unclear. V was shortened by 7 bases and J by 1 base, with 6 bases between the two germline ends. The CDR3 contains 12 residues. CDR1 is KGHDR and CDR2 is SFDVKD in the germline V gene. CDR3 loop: CATSHTNTEAFF. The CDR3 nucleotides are TGTGCCACCAGCCATACGAACACTGAAGCTTTCTTT.

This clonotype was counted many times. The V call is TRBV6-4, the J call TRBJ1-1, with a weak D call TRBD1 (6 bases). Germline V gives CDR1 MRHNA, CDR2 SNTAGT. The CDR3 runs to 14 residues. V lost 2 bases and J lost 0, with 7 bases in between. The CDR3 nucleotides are TGTGCCAGCAGTGACGGACAGCTGAACACTGAAGCTTTCTTT. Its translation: CASSDGQLNTEAFF.

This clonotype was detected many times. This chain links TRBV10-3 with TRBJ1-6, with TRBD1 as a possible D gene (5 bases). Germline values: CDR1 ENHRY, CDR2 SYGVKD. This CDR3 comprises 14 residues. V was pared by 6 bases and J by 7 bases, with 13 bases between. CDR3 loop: CAISPGLGNSPLHF. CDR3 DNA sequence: TGTGCCATCAGCCCAGGGTTGGGGAATTCACCCCTCCACTTT.

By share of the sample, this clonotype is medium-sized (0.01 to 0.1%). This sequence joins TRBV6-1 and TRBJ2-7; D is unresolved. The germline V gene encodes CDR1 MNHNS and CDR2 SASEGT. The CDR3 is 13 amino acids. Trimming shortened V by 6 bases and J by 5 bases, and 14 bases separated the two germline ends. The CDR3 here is CASSRTGMDEQYF. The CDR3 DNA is TGTGCCAGCAGCCGGACCGGAATGGACGAGCAGTACTTC.

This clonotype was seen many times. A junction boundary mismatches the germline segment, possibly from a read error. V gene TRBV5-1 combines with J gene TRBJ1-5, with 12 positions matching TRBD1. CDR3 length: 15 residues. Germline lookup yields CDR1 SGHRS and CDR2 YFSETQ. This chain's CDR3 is CASSFGTGGNQPQHF. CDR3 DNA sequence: TGCGCCAGCAGCTTTGGGACAGGGGGCAACCAGCCCCAGCATTTT. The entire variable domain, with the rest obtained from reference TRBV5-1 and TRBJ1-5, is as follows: KAGVTQTPRYLIKTRGQQVTLSCSPISGHRSVSWYQQTPGQGLQFLFEYFSETQRNKGNFPGRFSGRQFSNSRSEMNVSTLELGDSALYLCASSFGTGGNQPQHFGDGTRLSIL.

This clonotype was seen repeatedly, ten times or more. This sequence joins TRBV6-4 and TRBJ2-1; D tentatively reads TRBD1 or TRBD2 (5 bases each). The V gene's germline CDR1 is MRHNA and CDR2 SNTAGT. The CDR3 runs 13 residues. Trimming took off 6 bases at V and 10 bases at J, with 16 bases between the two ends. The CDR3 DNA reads TGTGCCAGCAGGGCAGGGAGAGTCGGGGAGCAGTTCTTC. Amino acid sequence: CASRAGRVGEQFF.

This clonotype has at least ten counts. CDR3 amino acids: CASSQDGVPLSYNEQFF. CDR3 DNA sequence: TGCGCCAGCAGCCAAGACGGCGTCCCCCTGTCCTACAATGAGCAGTTCTTC. The chain couples TRBV5-1 to TRBJ2-1; D unresolved. The CDR3 sequence is 17 residues long. With 4 bases removed from V and 1 base from J, the gap between germline ends came to 18 bases. Germline CDR1 and CDR2: SGHRS and YFSETQ. The variable domain in full, with the rest retrieved from reference TRBV5-1 and TRBJ2-1, is KAGVTQTPRYLIKTRGQQVTLSCSPISGHRSVSWYQQTPGQGLQFLFEYFSETQRNKGNFPGRFSGRQFSNSRSEMNVSTLELGDSALYLCASSQDGVPLSYNEQFFGPGTRLTVL.

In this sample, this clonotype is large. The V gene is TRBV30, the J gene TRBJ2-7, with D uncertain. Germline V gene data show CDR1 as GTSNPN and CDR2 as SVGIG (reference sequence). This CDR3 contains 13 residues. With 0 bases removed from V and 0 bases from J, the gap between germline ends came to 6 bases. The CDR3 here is CAWSVAVSYEQYF. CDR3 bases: TGTGCCTGGAGTGTGGCAGTCTCCTACGAGCAGTACTTC.

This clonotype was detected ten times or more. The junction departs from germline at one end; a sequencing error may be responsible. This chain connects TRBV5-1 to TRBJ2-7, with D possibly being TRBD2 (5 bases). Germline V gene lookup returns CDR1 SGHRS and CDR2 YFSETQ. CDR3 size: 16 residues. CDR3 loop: CASTPGGSDGTYEQYF. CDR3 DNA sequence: TGCGCTAGCACCCCCGGTGGGAGCGACGGCACCTACGAGCAGTACTTC.

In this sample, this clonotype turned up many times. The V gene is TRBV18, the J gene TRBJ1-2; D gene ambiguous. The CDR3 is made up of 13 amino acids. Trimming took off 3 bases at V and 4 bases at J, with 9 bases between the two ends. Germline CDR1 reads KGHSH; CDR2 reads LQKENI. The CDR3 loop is CASSPLDVYGYTF. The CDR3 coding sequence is TGTGCCAGCTCACCCCTTGACGTCTATGGCTACACCTTC.

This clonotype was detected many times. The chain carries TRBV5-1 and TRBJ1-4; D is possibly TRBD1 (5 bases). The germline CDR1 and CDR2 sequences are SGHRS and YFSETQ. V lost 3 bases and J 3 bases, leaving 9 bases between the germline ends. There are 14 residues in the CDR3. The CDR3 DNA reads TGCGCCAGCAGCTCGGACACATCTAATGAAAAACTGTTTTTT. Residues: CASSSDTSNEKLFF.

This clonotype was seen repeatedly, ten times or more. CDR3 amino acids: CSARDKEYNSPLHF. CDR3 DNA sequence: TGCAGTGCTAGAGATAAAGAGTATAATTCACCCCTCCACTTT. The V call is TRBV20-1, the J call TRBJ1-6, with D hard to call. V was pared by 0 bases and J by 4 bases, with 7 bases between. The CDR3 consists of 14 residues. Germline CDR1 DFQATT, CDR2 SNEGSKA (reference sequence).

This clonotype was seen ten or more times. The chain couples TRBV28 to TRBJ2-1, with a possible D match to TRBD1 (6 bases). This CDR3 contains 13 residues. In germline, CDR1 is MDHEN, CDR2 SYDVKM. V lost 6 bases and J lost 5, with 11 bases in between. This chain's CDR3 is CASRSPGDNEQFF. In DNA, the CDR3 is TGTGCCAGCAGATCCCCAGGGGACAATGAGCAGTTCTTC.

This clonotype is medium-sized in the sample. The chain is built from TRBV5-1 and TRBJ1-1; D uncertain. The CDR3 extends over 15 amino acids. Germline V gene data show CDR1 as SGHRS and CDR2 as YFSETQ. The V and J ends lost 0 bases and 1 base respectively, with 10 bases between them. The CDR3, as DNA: TGCGCCAGCAGCTTGGCCTGGGGTTCGAACACTGAAGCTTTCTTT. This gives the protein CASSLAWGSNTEAFF.

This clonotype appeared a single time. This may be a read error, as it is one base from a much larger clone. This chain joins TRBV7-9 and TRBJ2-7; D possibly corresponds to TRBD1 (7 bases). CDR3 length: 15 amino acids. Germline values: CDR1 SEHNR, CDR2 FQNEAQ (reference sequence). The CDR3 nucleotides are TGTTCCAGCAGCCCTGATCAGGGGGGTTCGGGCGAGCAGTACTTC. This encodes CSSSPDQGGSGEQYF. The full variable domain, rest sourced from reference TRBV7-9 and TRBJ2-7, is DTGVSQNPRHKITKRGQNVTFRCDPISEHNRLYWYRQTLGQGPEFLTYFQNEAQLEKSRLLSDRFSAERPKGSFSTLEIQRTEQGDSAMYLCSSSPDQGGSGEQYFGPGTRLTVT.

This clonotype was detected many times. CDR3 amino acids: CSVGQGGTEAFF. CDR3 coding DNA: TGCAGCGTTGGACAGGGAGGGACTGAAGCTTTCTTT. The chain employs TRBV29-1 and TRBJ1-1; 7 bases align to TRBD1. The junction had 4 bases not matched to a gene; V was cut back by 4 bases and J by 5 bases. Germline CDR1 reads SQVTM; CDR2 reads ANQGSEA. The length of the CDR3 is 12 residues.

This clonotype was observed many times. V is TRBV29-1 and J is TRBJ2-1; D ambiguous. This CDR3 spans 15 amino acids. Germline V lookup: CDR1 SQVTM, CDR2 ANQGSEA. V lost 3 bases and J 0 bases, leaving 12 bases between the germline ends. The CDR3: CSVDPPTGSYNEQFF. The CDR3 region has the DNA TGCAGCGTTGACCCTCCGACGGGCTCCTACAATGAGCAGTTCTTC.

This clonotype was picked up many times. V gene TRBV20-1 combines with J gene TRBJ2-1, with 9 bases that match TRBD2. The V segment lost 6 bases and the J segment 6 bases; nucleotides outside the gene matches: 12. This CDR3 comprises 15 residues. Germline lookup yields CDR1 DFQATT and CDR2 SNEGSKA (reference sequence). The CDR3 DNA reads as TGCAGTGCACCCCACCTAGCGGGATCCCCCAATGAGCAGTTCTTC. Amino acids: CSAPHLAGSPNEQFF.

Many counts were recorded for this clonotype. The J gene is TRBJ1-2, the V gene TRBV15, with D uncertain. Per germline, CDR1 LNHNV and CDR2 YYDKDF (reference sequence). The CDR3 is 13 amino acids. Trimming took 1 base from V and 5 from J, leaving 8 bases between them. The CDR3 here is CATSRAEQYGYTF. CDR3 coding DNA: TGTGCCACCAGCAGAGCTGAACAGTATGGCTACACCTTC.

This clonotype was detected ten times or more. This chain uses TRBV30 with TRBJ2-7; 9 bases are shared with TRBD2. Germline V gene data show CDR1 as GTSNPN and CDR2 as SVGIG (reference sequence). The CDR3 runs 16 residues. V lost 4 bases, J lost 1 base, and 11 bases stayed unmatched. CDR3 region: CAWNSGGPLTSYEQYF. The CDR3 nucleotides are TGTGCCTGGAATAGCGGGGGCCCCCTCACTTCCTACGAGCAGTACTTC.

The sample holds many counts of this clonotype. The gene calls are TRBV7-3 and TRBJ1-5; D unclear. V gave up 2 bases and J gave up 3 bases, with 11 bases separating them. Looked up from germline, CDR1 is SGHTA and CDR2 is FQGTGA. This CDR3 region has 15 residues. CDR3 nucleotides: TGTGCCAGCAGCTTAGGCGGGGTTACCAATCAGCCCCAGCATTTT. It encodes CASSLGGVTNQPQHF.

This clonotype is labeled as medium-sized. The CDR3: CASSTYRDGLQAFF. CDR3 in DNA: TGTGCCAGCAGCACATACCGGGACGGGTTGCAAGCTTTCTTT. The rearrangement uses TRBV27 and TRBJ1-1; D may be TRBD1 (5 bases). Germline V gives CDR1 MNHEY, CDR2 SMNVEV (reference sequence). This CDR3 is 14 amino acids long. Trimming took 6 bases from V and 9 from J, leaving 20 bases between them.

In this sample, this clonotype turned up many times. For the CDR3, the DNA is TGTGCCAGCAGTTACCTTGCAGGGGGATTCGGGGAGCTGTTTTTT. Its translation: CASSYLAGGFGELFF. The chain has TRBV6-6 and TRBJ2-2; 7 bases map to TRBD1. This CDR3 has 15 amino acids. V gave up 2 bases and J gave up 7 bases; unmatched junction bases: 7. Germline assignment: CDR1 MNHNY and CDR2 SVGAGI (reference sequence).